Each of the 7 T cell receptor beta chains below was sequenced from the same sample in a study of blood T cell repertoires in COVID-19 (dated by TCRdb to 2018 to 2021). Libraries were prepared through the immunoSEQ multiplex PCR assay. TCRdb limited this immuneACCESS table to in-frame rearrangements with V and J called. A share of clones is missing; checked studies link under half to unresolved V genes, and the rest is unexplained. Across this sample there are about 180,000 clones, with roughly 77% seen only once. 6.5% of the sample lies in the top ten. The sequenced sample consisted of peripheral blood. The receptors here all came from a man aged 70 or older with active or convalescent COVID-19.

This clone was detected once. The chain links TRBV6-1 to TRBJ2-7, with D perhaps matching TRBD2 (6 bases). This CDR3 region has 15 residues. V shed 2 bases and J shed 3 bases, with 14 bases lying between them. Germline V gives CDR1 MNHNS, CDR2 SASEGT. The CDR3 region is CASSESPGDDYEQYF. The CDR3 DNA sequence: TGTGCCAGCAGTGAATCTCCGGGGGATGACTACGAGCAGTACTTC.

Here the CDR3 DNA reads TGTGCCAGCAGACCTCCGGGGAGGACTGAAGCTTTCTTT. Residues: CASRPPGRTEAFF. The V gene is TRBV5-5, the J gene TRBJ1-1; no definite D call. CDR1 and CDR2 (germline): SGHKS, YYEKEE (reference sequence). This CDR3 spans 13 amino acids. V gave up 5 bases and J gave up 5 bases, with 13 bases separating them. The complete variable domain, with remaining parts taken from reference TRBV5-5 and TRBJ1-1, reads DAGVTQSPTHLIKTRGQQVTLRCSPISGHKSVSWYQQVLGQGPQFIFQYYEKEERGRGNFPDRFSARQFPNYSSELNVNALLLGDSALYLCASRPPGRTEAFFGQGTRLTVV.

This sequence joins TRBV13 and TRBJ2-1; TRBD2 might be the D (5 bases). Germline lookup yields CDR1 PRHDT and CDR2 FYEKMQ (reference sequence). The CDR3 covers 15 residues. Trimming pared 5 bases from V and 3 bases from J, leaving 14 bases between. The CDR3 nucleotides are TGTGCCAGCAGCGGGAGCCGGGCGGGCTACAATGAGCAGTTCTTC. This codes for CASSGSRAGYNEQFF.

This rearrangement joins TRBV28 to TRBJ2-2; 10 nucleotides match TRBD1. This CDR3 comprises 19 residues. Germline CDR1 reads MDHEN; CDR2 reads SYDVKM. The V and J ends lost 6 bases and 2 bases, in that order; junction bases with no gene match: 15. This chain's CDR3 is CASSSWGQGPLSNTGELFF. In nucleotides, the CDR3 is TGTGCCAGCAGCTCTTGGGGACAGGGGCCCCTATCCAACACCGGGGAGCTGTTTTTT.

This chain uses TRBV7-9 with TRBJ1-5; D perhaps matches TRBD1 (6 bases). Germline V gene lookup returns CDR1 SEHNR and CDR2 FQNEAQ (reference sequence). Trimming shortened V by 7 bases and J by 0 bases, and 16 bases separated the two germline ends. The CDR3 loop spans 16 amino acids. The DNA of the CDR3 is TGTGCCAGCACCCTAAGGACAGCCTATAGCAATCAGCCCCAGCATTTT. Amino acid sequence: CASTLRTAYSNQPQHF.

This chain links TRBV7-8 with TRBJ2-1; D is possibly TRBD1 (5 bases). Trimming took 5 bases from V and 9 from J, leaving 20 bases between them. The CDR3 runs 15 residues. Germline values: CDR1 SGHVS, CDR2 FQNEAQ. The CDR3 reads CASSLRLDTAGEQFF. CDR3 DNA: TGTGCCAGCAGCCTTCGGCTGGACACGGCAGGTGAGCAGTTCTTC.

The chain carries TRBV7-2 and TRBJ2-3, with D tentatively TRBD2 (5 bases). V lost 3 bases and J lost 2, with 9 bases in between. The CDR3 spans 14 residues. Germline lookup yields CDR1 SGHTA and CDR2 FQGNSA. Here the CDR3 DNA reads TGTGCCAGCAGCTTTGGGAGTGCCACAGATACGCAGTATTTT. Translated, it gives CASSFGSATDTQYF.